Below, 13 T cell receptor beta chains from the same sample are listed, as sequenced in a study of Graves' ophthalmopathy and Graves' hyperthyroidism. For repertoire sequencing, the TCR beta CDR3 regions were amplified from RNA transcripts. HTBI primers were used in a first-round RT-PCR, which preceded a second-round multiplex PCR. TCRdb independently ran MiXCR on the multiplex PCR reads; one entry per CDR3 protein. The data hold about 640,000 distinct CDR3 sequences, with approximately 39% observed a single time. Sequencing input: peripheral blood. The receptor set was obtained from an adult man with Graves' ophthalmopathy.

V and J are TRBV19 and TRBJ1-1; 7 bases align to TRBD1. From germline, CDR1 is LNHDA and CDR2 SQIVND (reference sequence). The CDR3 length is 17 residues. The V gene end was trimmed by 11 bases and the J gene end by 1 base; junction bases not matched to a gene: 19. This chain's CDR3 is CAWSVSLHRGTNTEAFF. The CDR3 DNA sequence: TGTGCCTGGAGTGTTAGTTTGCACAGGGGCACGAACACTGAAGCTTTCTTT.

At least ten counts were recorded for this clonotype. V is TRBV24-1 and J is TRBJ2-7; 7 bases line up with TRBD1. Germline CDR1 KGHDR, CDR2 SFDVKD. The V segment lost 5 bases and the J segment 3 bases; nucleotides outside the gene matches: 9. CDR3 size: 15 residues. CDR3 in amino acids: CATSADRESNYEQYF. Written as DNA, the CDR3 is TGTGCCACCAGTGCAGACAGGGAATCTAACTACGAGCAGTACTTC.

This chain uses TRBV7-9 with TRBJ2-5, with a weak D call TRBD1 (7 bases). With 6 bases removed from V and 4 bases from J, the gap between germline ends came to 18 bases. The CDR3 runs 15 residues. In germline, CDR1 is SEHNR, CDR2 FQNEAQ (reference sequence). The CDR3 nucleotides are TGTGCCAGCAGAGATGGTGGAGGGGGCGTAGAGACCCAGTACTTC. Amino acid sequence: CASRDGGGGVETQYF.

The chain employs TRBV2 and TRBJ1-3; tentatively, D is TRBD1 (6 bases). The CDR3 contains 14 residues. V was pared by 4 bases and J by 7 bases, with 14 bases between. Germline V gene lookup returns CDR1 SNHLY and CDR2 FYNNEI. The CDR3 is CASSAWGAANTIYF. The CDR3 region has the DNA TGTGCCAGCAGTGCGTGGGGGGCGGCGAACACCATATATTTT.

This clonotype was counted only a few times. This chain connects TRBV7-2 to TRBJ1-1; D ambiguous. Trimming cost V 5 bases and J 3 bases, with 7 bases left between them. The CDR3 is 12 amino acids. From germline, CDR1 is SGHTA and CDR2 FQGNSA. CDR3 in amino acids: CASSPDYTEAFF. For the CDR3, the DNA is TGTGCCAGCAGCCCAGATTACACTGAAGCTTTCTTT.

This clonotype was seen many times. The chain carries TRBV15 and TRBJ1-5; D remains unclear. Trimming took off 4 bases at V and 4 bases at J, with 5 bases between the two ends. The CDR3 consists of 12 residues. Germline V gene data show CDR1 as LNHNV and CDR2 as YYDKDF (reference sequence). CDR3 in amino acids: CATSTRNQPQHF. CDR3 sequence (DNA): TGTGCCACCAGCACTAGAAATCAGCCCCAGCATTTT. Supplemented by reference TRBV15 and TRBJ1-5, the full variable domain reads DAMVIQNPRYQVTQFGKPVTLSCSQTLNHNVMYWYQQKSSQAPKLLFHYYDKDFNNEADTPDNFQSRRPNTSFCFLDIRSPGLGDTAMYLCATSTRNQPQHFGDGTRLSIL.

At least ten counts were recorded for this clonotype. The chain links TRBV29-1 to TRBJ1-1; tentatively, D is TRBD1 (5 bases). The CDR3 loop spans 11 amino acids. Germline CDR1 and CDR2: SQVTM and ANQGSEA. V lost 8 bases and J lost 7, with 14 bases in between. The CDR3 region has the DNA TGCAGCCTATCCGAGGGGCGTGAAGCTTTCTTT. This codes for CSLSEGREAFF.

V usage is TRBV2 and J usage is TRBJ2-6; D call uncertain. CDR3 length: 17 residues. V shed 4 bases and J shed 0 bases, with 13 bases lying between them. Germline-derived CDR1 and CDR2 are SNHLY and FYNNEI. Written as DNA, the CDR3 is TGTGCCAGCAGTGTGGCCCGGACGGACTCTGGGGCCAACGTCCTGACTTTC. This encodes CASSVARTDSGANVLTF.

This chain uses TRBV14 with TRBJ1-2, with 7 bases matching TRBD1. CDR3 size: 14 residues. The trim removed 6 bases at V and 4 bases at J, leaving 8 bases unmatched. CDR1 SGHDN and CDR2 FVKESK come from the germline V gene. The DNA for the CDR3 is TGTGCCAGCAGTCTTGCGGGACAGCCCTATGGCTACACCTTC. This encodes CASSLAGQPYGYTF.

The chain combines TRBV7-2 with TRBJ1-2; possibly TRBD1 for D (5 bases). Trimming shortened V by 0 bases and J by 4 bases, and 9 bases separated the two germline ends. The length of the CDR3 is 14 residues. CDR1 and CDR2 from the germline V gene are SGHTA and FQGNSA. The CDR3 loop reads CASSLAMTVYGYTF. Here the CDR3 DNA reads TGTGCCAGCAGCTTAGCCATGACAGTCTATGGCTACACCTTC.

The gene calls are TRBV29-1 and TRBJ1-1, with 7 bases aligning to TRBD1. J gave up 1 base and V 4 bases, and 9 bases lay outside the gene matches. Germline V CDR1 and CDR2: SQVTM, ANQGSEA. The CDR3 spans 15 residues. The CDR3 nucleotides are TGCAGCGTTGGCCATGACCGGACAGGGAACACTGAAGCTTTCTTT. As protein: CSVGHDRTGNTEAFF. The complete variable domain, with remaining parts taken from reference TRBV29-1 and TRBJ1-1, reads SAVISQKPSRDICQRGTSLTIQCQVDSQVTMMFWYRQQPGQSLTLIATANQGSEATYESGFVIDKFPISRPNLTFSTLTVSNMSPEDSSIYLCSVGHDRTGNTEAFFGQGTRLTVV.

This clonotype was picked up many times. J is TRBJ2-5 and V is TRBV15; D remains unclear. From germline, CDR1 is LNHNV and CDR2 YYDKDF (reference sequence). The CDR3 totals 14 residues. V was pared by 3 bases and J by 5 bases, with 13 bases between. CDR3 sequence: CATSRPLGWETQYF. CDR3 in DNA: TGTGCCACCAGCAGGCCGCTGGGATGGGAGACCCAGTACTTC.

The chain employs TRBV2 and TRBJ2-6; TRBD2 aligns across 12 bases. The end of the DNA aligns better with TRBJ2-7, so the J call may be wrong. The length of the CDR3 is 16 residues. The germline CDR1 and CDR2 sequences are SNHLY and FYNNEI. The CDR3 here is CASRDGLAGGPYEQYF. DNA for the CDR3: TGTGCCAGCAGGGACGGGCTAGCGGGGGGGCCTTACGAGCAGTACTTC.